The 5 T cell receptor beta chains presented below share a single source sample, sequenced in a study of blood T cell repertoires in COVID-19. Measured with immunoSEQ multiplex PCR; TCRdb has only the in-frame clones, and not every one. This sample has 150,000 to 200,000 clones, with 92% found just once. Input material: peripheral blood. These receptor sequences come from a man younger than 40 with COVID-19, enrolled during active disease.

V gene TRBV6-5 combines with J gene TRBJ2-3, with 8 bases identical to TRBD2. The CDR3 sequence is 13 residues long. The germline V gene encodes CDR1 MNHEY and CDR2 SVGAGI. J gave up 1 base and V 6 bases, and 0 bases lay outside the gene matches. CDR3 residues: CASRAGGTDTQYF. CDR3 DNA sequence: TGTGCCAGCAGAGCGGGGGGCACAGATACGCAGTATTTT.

This sequence joins TRBV19 and TRBJ2-7; TRBD1 matches 8 bases. This CDR3 region has 14 residues. Germline assignment: CDR1 LNHDA and CDR2 SQIVND (reference sequence). J was trimmed by 5 bases and V by 10 bases; bases with no gene match: 13. The chain's CDR3 is CATTSRDRFNEQYF. The CDR3 DNA sequence: TGTGCCACTACGTCCCGGGACAGGTTCAACGAGCAGTACTTC.

The V gene is TRBV6-5, the J gene TRBJ1-2; weak D call: TRBD1 (6 bases). In germline, CDR1 is MNHEY, CDR2 SVGAGI. Between the trimmed V and J ends, which lost 11 bases and 4 bases, there was a span of 17 bases. CDR3 size: 13 residues. The CDR3 DNA sequence: TGTGCCGTACGGGGGGCGCGGTTCTATGGCTACACCTTC. Protein: CAVRGARFYGYTF.

The chain employs TRBV2 and TRBJ2-1; 7 bases are shared with TRBD2. This CDR3 contains 15 residues. V was pared by 10 bases and J by 4 bases, with 13 bases of the junction left unmatched. Germline CDR1 is SNHLY and CDR2 is FYNNEI. In DNA form, the CDR3 reads TGTGCCACCCCAGCCCTTCCGGGAGGTTACAATGAGCAGTTCTTC. Encoded protein: CATPALPGGYNEQFF.

The V gene is TRBV4-1, the J gene TRBJ2-3; 12 bases align to TRBD2. The length of the CDR3 is 20 residues. Germline values: CDR1 MGHRA, CDR2 YSYEKL. J was trimmed by 4 bases and V by 4 bases; bases with no gene match: 18. CDR3 bases: TGCGCCAGCAGCCTCGGCCTGGCTAGCGGGGGGGCCAAGTTCGCAGATACGCAGTATTTT. Its translation: CASSLGLASGGAKFADTQYF.